The clone carrying this T cell receptor beta chain showed up just a few times. Its antigen remains unknown. The CDR3 covers 12 residues. CDR1 is SQVTM, CDR2 ANQGSEA, per germline. V lost 4 bases and J lost 1, with 8 bases in between. The data derive from a study of post-analysis software for immune sequencing data. Study-wide results and limits: In patients, roughly five TRBV segments were more frequent than in controls, with TRBV5-6, TRBV5-1 and TRBV20-1 among them. Compared with controls, patients showed significantly lower normalized Chao1 diversity.

Prepared TCR beta cDNA libraries contained unique molecular identifiers. One entry per CDR3 protein results from TCRdb running MiXCR on the PCR reads. The table has 750,000 to 950,000 distinct CDR3 sequences, roughly half seen once; the top ten hold approximately 4.3%. The clonotype was recovered from a girl under 18 with multiple sclerosis. The sequenced sample consisted of blood. The V and J genes are TRBV29-1 and TRBJ2-7, with D perhaps matching TRBD1 (5 bases). CDR3 sequence (DNA): TGCAGCGTTGGGACAAAATCCTACGAGCAGTACTTC. This gives the protein CSVGTKSYEQYF.